These 3 T cell receptor beta chains were sequenced from one sample in a study of blood T cell repertoires in COVID-19. TCRdb's copy holds only in-frame clones and misses some; the assay was immunoSEQ multiplex PCR. The sample carries more than 200,000 clones, around 92% recorded once. Specimen: PBMCs or T cells enriched from blood (not recorded which). The source of these receptors is a woman in her 30s with acute COVID-19.

This clone was recorded a few times. This chain uses TRBV5-6 with TRBJ1-3; D ambiguous. The ends were cut back, 4 bases at V and 0 bases at J, with 11 bases in the middle. CDR1 and CDR2 from the germline V gene are SGHDT and YYEEEE. This CDR3 has 15 amino acids. In nucleotides, the CDR3 is TGTGCCAGCAGCCCCGATCCCGGCTCTGGAAACACCATATATTTT. As protein: CASSPDPGSGNTIYF.

CDR3 nucleotide sequence: TGTGCCAGCAGCTTAGTTACTAGCGGGGTGGTAGATACGCAGTATTTT. Protein sequence: CASSLVTSGVVDTQYF. The chain combines TRBV11-2 with TRBJ2-3; 10 positions match TRBD2. Germline V gene lookup returns CDR1 SGHAT and CDR2 FQNNGV. CDR3 length: 16 amino acids. Trimming cost V 1 base and J 5 bases; bases outside gene matches: 6.

The count of this clone is one. The chain has TRBV30 and TRBJ2-7; D possibly corresponds to TRBD1 (6 bases). V was cut by 0 bases and J by 4 bases, with 16 bases left in between. Germline loops: CDR1 GTSNPN, CDR2 SVGIG (reference sequence). The CDR3 length is 15 residues. CDR3 protein: CAWSVRWQGKYEQYF. CDR3 sequence (DNA): TGTGCCTGGAGTGTACGGTGGCAGGGGAAGTACGAGCAGTACTTC.